This T cell receptor (beta chain) was captured in a study of human CD8 memory T cell subsets. The CDR3 runs to 17 residues. Study results and caveats: The T cell repertoires of the stem-like memory and precursor exhausted subsets exhibited minimal overlap with one another. This study sequenced T cell receptor beta chains only.

Magnetic separation of the negative type served to enrich total CD8+ T cells. The RNA's source was duplicate vials of roughly 150,000 sorted CD8+ T cells per subset. In the case of this clonotype: The antigen is unknown.

The TCR beta sequencing libraries came from UMI-labeled 5' RACE. TCRdb reprocessed the 5' RACE reads; each CDR3 protein has one entry and no DNA is given. This repertoire includes roughly 7,000 distinct CDR3 sequences. The receptor's source is a human donor in good health. The sample taken for sequencing was CD8+ T cells from PBMCs. This chain joins TRBV12-3 or TRBV12-4 and TRBJ2-3; checking the TCRdb D call of TRBD2 is not possible without DNA. The CDR3 loop reads CASSSRRVGNGTDTQYF.